Listed below are T cell receptor beta chains from one sample, sequenced in a study of CD8 T cells in Susac syndrome. TCRdb fed the immunoSEQ multiplex PCR reads into MiXCR, producing one record per CDR3 protein. Of 70,000 to 85,000 distinct CDR3 sequences listed, approximately 96% were seen once; the top ten hold 0.4% to 0.45%. The sample comprised CD8+ T cells from PBMCs. These receptor sequences come from a human donor with Susac syndrome. Both conserved end residues are part of each CDR3. Rows may omit the clone size; those that give it use once, few, many or a size class.

CDR3aa	abundance	v_gene	j_gene
CSARVVDEQFF	NA	TRBV20-1	TRBJ2-1
CASSFGGPETQYF	NA	TRBV27	TRBJ2-5
CSVEGRTGELFF	NA	TRBV29-1	TRBJ2-2
CSVAADRASYGYTF	NA	TRBV29-1	TRBJ1-2
CASSYSNRGGTDTQYF	NA	TRBV6-5	TRBJ2-3
CASSPRNAHEQYF	NA	TRBV5-4	TRBJ2-7
CASSLKGDDTQYF	NA	TRBV7-3	TRBJ2-3
CASKRLETQYF	NA	TRBV27	TRBJ2-5
CARGLTDYTQYF	NA	TRBV2	TRBJ2-3
CSAWPWTTNSYEQYF	NA	TRBV20-1	TRBJ2-7
CASRSEGSSTDTQYF	NA	TRBV6-2/TRBV6-3	TRBJ2-3
CASSNQGVETQYF	NA	TRBV7-9	TRBJ2-5
CASSAGTGEAFF	NA	TRBV27	TRBJ1-1
CSVEIGGDNEQFF	NA	TRBV29-1	TRBJ2-1
CALAGGLFDNEQFF	NA	TRBV30	TRBJ2-1
CASTPGADFYNEQFF	few	TRBV9	TRBJ2-1
CASSFPVDEITDTQYF	NA	TRBV7-2	TRBJ2-3
CASSSLGAGYEQYF	NA	TRBV21-1	TRBJ2-7
CASSSDTRGAGELFF	NA	TRBV7-9	TRBJ2-2
CASGDPVGYTF	NA	TRBV9	TRBJ1-2
CSAPTWGGTDTQYF	NA	TRBV20-1	TRBJ2-3
CANIRAGSQFF	NA	TRBV2	TRBJ2-1